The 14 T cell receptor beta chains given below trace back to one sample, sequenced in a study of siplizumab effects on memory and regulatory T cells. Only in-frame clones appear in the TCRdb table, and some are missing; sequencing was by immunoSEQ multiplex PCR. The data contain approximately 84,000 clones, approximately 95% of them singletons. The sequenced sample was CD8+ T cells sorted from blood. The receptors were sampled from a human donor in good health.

The CDR3 bases are TGTGCCAGCAGCCCCGGACTTGTGGATACGCAGTATTTT. Translating it yields CASSPGLVDTQYF. V and J are TRBV7-9 and TRBJ2-3; D possibly corresponds to TRBD2 (5 bases). The V gene lost 5 bases and the J gene lost 6 bases, with 12 bases spanning the gap. Germline V gene lookup returns CDR1 SEHNR and CDR2 FQNEAQ (reference sequence). The CDR3 totals 13 residues. Combining the CDR3 with reference TRBV7-9 and TRBJ2-3 gives the whole variable domain DTGVSQNPRHKITKRGQNVTFRCDPISEHNRLYWYRQTLGQGPEFLTYFQNEAQLEKSRLLSDRFSAERPKGSFSTLEIQRTEQGDSAMYLCASSPGLVDTQYFGPGTRLTVL.

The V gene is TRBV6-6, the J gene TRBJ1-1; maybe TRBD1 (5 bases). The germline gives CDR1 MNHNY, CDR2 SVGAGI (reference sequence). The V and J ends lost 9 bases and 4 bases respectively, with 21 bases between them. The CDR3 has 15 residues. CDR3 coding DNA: TGTGCCAGTCGGGAAGCGGGGCAGGGATCCACTGAAGCTTTCTTT. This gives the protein CASREAGQGSTEAFF.

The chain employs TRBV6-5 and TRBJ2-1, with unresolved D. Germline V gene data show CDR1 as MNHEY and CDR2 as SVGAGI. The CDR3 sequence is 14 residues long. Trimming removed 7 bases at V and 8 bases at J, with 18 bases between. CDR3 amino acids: CASTQSSLGDEQFF. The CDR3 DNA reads TGTGCCAGCACCCAAAGTAGTCTCGGCGATGAGCAGTTCTTC.

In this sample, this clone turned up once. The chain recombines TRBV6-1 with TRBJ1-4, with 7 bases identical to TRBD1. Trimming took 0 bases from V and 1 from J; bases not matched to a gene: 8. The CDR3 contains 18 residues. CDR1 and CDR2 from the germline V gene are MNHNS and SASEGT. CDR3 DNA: TGTGCCAGCAGTGAAGCCGGAACAGGGGCCGAAACTAATGAAAAACTGTTTTTT. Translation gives CASSEAGTGAETNEKLFF.

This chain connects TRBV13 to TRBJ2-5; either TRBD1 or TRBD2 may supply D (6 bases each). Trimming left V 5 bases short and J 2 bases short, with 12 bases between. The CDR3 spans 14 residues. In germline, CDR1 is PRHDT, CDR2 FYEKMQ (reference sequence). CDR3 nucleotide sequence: TGTGCCAGCAGCAACCGGGGGCCGCAAGAGACCCAGTACTTC. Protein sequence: CASSNRGPQETQYF.

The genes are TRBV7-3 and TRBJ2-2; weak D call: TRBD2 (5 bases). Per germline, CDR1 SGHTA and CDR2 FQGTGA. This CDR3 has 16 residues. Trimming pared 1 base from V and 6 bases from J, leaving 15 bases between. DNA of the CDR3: TGTGCCAGCAGCTTAAAGCGGACGGAACCCCCCGGGGAGCTGTTTTTT. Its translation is CASSLKRTEPPGELFF.

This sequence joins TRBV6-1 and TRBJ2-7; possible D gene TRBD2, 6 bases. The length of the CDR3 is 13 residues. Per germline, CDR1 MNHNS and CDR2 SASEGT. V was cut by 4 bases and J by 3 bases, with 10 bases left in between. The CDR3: CASSVEGFYEQYF. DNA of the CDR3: TGTGCCAGCAGTGTGGAGGGGTTCTACGAGCAGTACTTC.

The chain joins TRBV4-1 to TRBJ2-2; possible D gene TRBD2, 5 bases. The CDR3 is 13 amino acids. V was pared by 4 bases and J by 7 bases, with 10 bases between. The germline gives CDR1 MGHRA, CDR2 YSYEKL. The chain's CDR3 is CASSLGSGGELFF. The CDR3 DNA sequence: TGCGCCAGCAGCCTAGGGAGCGGCGGGGAGCTGTTTTTT.

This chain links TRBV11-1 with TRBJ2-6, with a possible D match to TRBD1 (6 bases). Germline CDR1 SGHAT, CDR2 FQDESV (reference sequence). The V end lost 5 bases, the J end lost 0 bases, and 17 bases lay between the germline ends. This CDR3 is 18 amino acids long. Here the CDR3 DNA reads TGTGCCAGCAGCCCCGCAGGACAGCCCAACTCTGGGGCCAACGTCCTGACTTTC. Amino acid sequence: CASSPAGQPNSGANVLTF.

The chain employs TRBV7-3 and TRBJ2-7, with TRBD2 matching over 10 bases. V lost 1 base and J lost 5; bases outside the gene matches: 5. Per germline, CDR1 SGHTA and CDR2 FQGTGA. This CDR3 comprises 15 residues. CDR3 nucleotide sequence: TGTGCCAGCAGCTTAAGCCTAGCGGGAGCCCACGAGCAGTACTTC. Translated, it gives CASSLSLAGAHEQYF.

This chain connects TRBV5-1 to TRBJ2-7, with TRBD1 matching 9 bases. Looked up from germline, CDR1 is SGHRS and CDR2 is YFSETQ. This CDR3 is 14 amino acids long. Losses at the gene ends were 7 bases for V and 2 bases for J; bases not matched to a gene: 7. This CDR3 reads CASSPGQGPYEQYF. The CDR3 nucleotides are TGCGCCAGCTCCCCAGGACAGGGGCCCTACGAGCAGTACTTC.

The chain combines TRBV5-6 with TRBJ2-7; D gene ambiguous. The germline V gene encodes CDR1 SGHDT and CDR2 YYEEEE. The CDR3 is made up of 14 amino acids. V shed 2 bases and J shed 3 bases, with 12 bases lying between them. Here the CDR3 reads CASSFSLEGYEQYF. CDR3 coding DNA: TGTGCCAGCAGCTTTTCTCTGGAAGGCTACGAGCAGTACTTC.

CDR3 in amino acids: CASSITSGSKEQYF. Here the CDR3 DNA reads TGTGCCAGTAGTATTACTAGCGGGAGTAAGGAGCAGTACTTC. The chain carries TRBV19 and TRBJ2-7, with 11 bases aligning to TRBD2. The CDR3 consists of 14 residues. The J segment lost 7 bases and the V segment lost 3 bases, leaving 5 bases of the junction unmatched. CDR1 is LNHDA, CDR2 SQIVND, per germline (reference sequence).

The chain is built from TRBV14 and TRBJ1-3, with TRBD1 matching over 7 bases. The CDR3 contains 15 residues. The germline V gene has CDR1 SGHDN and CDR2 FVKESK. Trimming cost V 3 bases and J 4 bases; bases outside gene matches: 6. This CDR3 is CASSQDRMGGNTIYF. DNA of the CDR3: TGTGCCAGCAGCCAGGACAGGATGGGAGGAAACACCATATATTTT.